This T cell receptor (beta chain) came from a study of T cell responses to AZD1222 COVID-19 vaccine. Findings and caveats of the study: It was only after the peak T cell response that any repertoires were sampled. Seropositive at baseline were only six AZD1222 recipients. Spike-specific TCR breadth rose after two AZD1222 doses, and depth rose as well.

About this clone: The target antigen is unknown.

CDR3 length: 13 amino acids. V gave up 5 bases and J gave up 1 base, with 8 bases separating them. Germline V gene data show CDR1 as SGHTA and CDR2 as FQGTGA. Sequenced by immunoSEQ multiplex PCR; TCRdb stores in-frame clones only, minus some. The sample includes 150,000 to 190,000 clones, 90% to 95% of them seen just once. The sequences come from peripheral blood, collected 28 days after the second AZD1222 dose. The sequence derives from an adult who received the AZD1222 COVID-19 vaccine. V usage is TRBV7-3 and J usage is TRBJ1-1; no clear D gene. CDR3 in DNA: TGTGCCAGCAGCCTACACCAGAACACTGAAGCTTTCTTT. As protein: CASSLHQNTEAFF.